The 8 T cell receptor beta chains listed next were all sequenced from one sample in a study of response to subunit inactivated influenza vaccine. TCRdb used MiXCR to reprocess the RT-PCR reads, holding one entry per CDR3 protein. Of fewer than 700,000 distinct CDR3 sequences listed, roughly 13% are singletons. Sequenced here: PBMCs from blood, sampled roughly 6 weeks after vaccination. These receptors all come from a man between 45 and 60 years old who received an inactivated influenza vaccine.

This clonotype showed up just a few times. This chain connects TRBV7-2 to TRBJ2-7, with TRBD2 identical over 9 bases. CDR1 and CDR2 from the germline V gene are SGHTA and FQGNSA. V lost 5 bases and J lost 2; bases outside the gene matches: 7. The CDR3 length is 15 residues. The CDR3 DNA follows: TGTGCCAGCAGCCCGTACGCGGGGGGGCCCTACGAGCAGTACTTC. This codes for CASSPYAGGPYEQYF.

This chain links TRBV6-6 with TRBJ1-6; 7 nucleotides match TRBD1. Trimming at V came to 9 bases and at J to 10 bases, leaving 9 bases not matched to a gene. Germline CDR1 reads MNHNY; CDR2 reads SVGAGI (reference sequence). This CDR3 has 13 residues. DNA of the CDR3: TGTGCCAGTGATACAGGGGCCGGGTCACCCCTCCACTTT. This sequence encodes CASDTGAGSPLHF.

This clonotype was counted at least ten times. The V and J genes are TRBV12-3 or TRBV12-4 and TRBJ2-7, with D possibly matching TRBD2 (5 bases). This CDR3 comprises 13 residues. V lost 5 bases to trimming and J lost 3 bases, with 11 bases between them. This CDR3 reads CASSLGVHYEQYF. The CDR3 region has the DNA TGTGCCAGCAGTCTCGGGGTTCACTACGAGCAGTACTTC.

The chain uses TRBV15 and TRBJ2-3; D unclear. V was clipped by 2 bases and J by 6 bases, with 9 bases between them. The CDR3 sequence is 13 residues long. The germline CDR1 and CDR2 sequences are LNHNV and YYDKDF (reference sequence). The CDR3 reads CATSRPTRDTQYF. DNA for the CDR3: TGTGCCACCAGCAGACCTACCCGGGATACGCAGTATTTT. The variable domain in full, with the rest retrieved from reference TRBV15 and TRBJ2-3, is DAMVIQNPRYQVTQFGKPVTLSCSQTLNHNVMYWYQQKSSQAPKLLFHYYDKDFNNEADTPDNFQSRRPNTSFCFLDIRSPGLGDTAMYLCATSRPTRDTQYFGPGTRLTVL.

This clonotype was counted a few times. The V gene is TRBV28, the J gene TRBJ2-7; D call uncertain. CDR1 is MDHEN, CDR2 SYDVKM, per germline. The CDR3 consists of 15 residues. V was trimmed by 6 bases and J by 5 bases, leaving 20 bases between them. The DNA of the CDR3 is TGTGCCAGCAGAATCCGTGCTTCGAAGGTTCACGAGCAGTACTTC. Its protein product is CASRIRASKVHEQYF.

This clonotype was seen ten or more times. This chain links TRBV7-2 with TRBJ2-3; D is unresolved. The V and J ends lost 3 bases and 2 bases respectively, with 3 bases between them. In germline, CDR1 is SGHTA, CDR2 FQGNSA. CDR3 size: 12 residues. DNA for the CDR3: TGTGCCAGCAGCTTGCTCACAGATACGCAGTATTTT. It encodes CASSLLTDTQYF.

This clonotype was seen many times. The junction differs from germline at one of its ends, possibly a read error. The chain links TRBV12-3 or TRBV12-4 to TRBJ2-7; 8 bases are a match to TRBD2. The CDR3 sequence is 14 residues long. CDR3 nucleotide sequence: TGTGCCAGCAGCTTAGCGGGGCGAGCCTACGAGCAGTACTTC. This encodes CASSLAGRAYEQYF.

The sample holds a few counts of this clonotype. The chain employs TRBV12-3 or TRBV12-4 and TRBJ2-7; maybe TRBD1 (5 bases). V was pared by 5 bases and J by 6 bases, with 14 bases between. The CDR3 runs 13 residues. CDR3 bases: TGTGCCAGCAGTACCCTAAGGGGCGGCGAGCAGTACTTC. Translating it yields CASSTLRGGEQYF.